This T cell receptor beta chain was observed in a study of T cells in Graves' hyperthyroidism and ophthalmopathy. Germline values: CDR1 DFQATT, CDR2 SNEGSKA (reference sequence). V lost 3 bases to trimming and J lost 8 bases, with 11 bases between them. The CDR3 sequence is 13 residues long. Amplification yielded TCR beta CDR3 regions, with RNA transcripts as the source. RT-PCR in the first round (using the HTBI primer set) targeted the TCR CDR3. TCRdb used MiXCR to reprocess the multiplex PCR reads, holding one entry per CDR3 protein. This sample has a few hundred thousand distinct CDR3 sequences; roughly 14% occur once, and the top ten carry more than 5%. This clonotype came up many times.

V gene TRBV20-1 combines with J gene TRBJ1-6; TRBD1 might be the D (5 bases). Input material: blood. The receptor was derived from a woman between 25 and 40 years old with Graves' hyperthyroidism that later progressed to Graves' ophthalmopathy. The CDR3 nucleotides are TGCAGTGCTAGGAGGCAGGGCGATTCACCCCTCCACTTT. Its translation is CSARRQGDSPLHF.